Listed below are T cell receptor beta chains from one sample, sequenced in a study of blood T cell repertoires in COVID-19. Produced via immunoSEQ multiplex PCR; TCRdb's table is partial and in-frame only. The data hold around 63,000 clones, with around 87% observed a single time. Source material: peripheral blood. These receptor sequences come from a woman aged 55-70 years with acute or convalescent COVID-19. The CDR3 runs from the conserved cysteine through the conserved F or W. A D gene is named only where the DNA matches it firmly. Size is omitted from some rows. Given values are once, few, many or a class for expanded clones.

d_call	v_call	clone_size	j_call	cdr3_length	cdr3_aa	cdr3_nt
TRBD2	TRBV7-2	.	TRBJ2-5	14	CASSIGGVQETQYF	TGTGCCAGCAGTATCGGGGGGGTCCAAGAGACCCAGTACTTC
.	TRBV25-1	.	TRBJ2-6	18	CASSESGTLSSGANVLTF	TGTGCCAGCAGTGAATCAGGTACACTTAGCTCTGGGGCCAACGTCCTGACTTTC
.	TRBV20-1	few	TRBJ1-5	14	CSASIRGGSQPQHF	TGCAGTGCTAGTATCAGGGGAGGGAGTCAGCCCCAGCATTTT
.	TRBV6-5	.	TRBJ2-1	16	CASSYARQGSYNEQFF	TGTGCCAGCAGTTACGCCCGGCAGGGGTCCTACAATGAGCAGTTCTTC
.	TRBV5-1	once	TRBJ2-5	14	CASSLDLVKETQYF	TGCGCCAGCAGCTTGGATTTAGTCAAAGAGACCCAGTACTTC
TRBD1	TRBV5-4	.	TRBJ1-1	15	CASSLSVTGVTEAFF	TGTGCCAGCAGCCTGAGTGTTACAGGGGTCACTGAAGCTTTCTTT
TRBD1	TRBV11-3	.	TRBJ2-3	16	CASSHQGARDTDTQYF	TGTGCCAGCAGCCATCAGGGGGCGAGGGATACAGATACGCAGTATTTT
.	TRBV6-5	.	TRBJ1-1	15	CASSGPTGMNTEAFF	TGTGCCAGCAGCGGACCGACAGGAATGAACACTGAAGCTTTCTTT
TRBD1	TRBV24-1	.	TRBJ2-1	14	CATSDPPGGNEQFF	TGTGCCACCAGTGATCCGCCAGGGGGTAATGAGCAGTTCTTC
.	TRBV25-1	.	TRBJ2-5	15	CASTSAAGYQETQYF	TGTGCCAGCACCTCCGCGGCAGGGTACCAAGAGACCCAGTACTTC
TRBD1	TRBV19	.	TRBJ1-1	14	CASTKGQMNTEAFF	TGTGCCAGTACCAAGGGACAGATGAACACTGAAGCTTTCTTT
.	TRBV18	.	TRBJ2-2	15	CASSMEQGNTGELFF	TGTGCCAGCTCCATGGAACAGGGGAACACCGGGGAGCTGTTTTTT
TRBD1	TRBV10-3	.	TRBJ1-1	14	CAITRTGGNTEAFF	TGTGCCATCACCCGGACAGGGGGCAACACTGAAGCTTTCTTT
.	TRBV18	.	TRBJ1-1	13	CASSPGAGTEAFF	TGTGCCAGCTCACCAGGGGCTGGGACTGAAGCTTTCTTT
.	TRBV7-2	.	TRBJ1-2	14	CASSLGTAKERYTF	TGTGCCAGCAGCTTAGGGACAGCGAAAGAGCGCTACACCTTC
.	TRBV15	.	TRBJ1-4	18	CATSTPSSQDTSNEKLFF	TGTGCCACCAGCACACCCTCAAGCCAGGACACCAGTAATGAAAAACTGTTTTTT
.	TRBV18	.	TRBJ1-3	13	CASSTGSGNTIYF	TGTGCCAGCTCTACAGGTTCTGGAAACACCATATATTTT
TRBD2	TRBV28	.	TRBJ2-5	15	CASTAAGGPQETQYF	TGTGCCAGCACCGCTGCGGGGGGGCCCCAAGAGACCCAGTACTTC
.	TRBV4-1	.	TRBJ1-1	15	CASSQESQVGTEAFF	TGCGCCAGCAGCCAAGAGTCCCAGGTGGGCACTGAAGCTTTCTTT
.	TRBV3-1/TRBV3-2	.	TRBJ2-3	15	CASSHRKGGADTQYF	TGTGCCAGCAGCCACCGTAAGGGCGGGGCAGATACGCAGTATTTT